This T cell receptor beta chain was recorded in a study of OX40 agonist ivuxolimab in advanced cancers. About the research overall: The mean age was around 56 years, ranging from roughly 23 to 90, with 80% to 85% of participants male.

V gave up 4 bases and J gave up 8 bases; unmatched junction bases: 6. CDR1 is MGHRA, CDR2 YSYEKL, per germline. There are 13 residues in the CDR3. Measured with immunoSEQ multiplex PCR; TCRdb has only the in-frame clones, and not every one. The sample has tens of thousands of clones; around 90% are singletons. The sequencing here drew on CD4+ or CD8+ T cells sorted from blood, taken in a trial of the OX40 agonist ivuxolimab. The chain recombines TRBV4-1 with TRBJ1-1; 8 positions agree with TRBD1. The sequence was collected from an adult with an advanced solid tumor such as melanoma, head and neck, liver or kidney cancer. CDR3 protein: CASSPEQGVEAFF. CDR3 sequence (DNA): TGCGCCAGCAGCCCCGAACAGGGGGTAGAAGCTTTCTTT.